Each of the 9 T cell receptor beta chains below was sequenced from the same sample in a study of radiation and T cells in renal cell carcinoma. Time point indicated: blood 4 weeks post-SBRT, at nephrectomy. The treatment here: 15 Gy SBRT to primary tumor, nephrectomy 4 weeks later. The data were produced by immunoSEQ multiplex PCR, yet TCRdb's version contains in-frame clones alone and is incomplete. The sample contains about 77,000 clones, approximately 87% of which appear only once. The source material was blood, sampled from a patient whose treatment included radiotherapy and nephrectomy. Receptor source: a woman aged 60-70 years with renal cell carcinoma.

The chain combines TRBV11-2 with TRBJ2-5, with 8 bases fitting TRBD2. Per the germline V gene, CDR1 is SGHAT and CDR2 is FQNNGV. After removal of 11 bases from V and 6 bases from J, the junction contained 17 bases not matched to a gene. The CDR3 has 15 residues. This chain's CDR3 is CALSEAGGPRQTQYF. The CDR3 DNA follows: TGTGCCCTCAGCGAGGCGGGGGGCCCACGCCAGACCCAGTACTTC.

The chain uses TRBV6-6 and TRBJ2-5, with 8 positions matching TRBD1. The last part of the DNA fits TRBJ2-7 better; the J call may be wrong. This CDR3 is 14 amino acids long. Per the germline V gene, CDR1 is MNHNY and CDR2 is SVGAGI (reference sequence). The CDR3 DNA sequence: TGTGCCAGCAAGCCGGGACAGGAACCGTACGAGCAGTACTTC. Translating it yields CASKPGQEPYEQYF.

The J gene is TRBJ2-3, the V gene TRBV5-6, with D perhaps assigned TRBD1 or TRBD2 (6 bases each). Deletions cut 4 bases from V and 5 bases from J, with 11 bases between. Germline CDR1 and CDR2: SGHDT and YYEEEE. The CDR3 has 13 residues. CDR3 protein: CASSPGAEDTQYF. The CDR3 DNA reads as TGTGCCAGCAGCCCGGGGGCGGAAGATACGCAGTATTTT.

This clone showed up just a few times. The chain uses TRBV9 and TRBJ2-1; 11 bases agree with TRBD2. Germline CDR1 is SGDLS and CDR2 is YYNGEE. Trimming at V came to 2 bases and at J to 6 bases, leaving 7 bases not matched to a gene. The CDR3 length is 16 residues. The CDR3 DNA follows: TGTGCCAGCAGCGTCGCCGGGACTAGCGGTATCAATGAGCAGTTCTTC. Amino acids: CASSVAGTSGINEQFF.

The rearrangement uses TRBV5-1 and TRBJ2-1; 7 bases fit TRBD2. The CDR3 has 17 amino acids. Trimming took 2 bases from V and 7 from J; bases not matched to a gene: 15. In germline, CDR1 is SGHRS, CDR2 YFSETQ. CDR3 sequence: CASSFWGGSGGSNEQFF. The CDR3 DNA follows: TGCGCCAGCAGCTTTTGGGGGGGTAGCGGTGGATCTAATGAGCAGTTCTTC.

The chain employs TRBV13 and TRBJ1-2, with D perhaps matching TRBD1 (5 bases). The CDR3 is 13 amino acids. Trimming cost V 3 bases and J 8 bases, with 13 bases left between them. Germline V gives CDR1 PRHDT, CDR2 FYEKMQ (reference sequence). The CDR3 DNA is TGTGCCAGCAGCTTTTTAGGGACGGGGGGCTACACCTTC. Its protein is CASSFLGTGGYTF.

The chain joins TRBV28 to TRBJ2-1; D is unclear. Looked up from germline, CDR1 is MDHEN and CDR2 is SYDVKM. The V end was cut by 3 bases, the J end by 8 bases, with 14 bases between. This CDR3 is 14 amino acids long. As DNA, the CDR3 is TGTGCCAGCAGTTTTATAGGATTGGGCCATGAGCAGTTCTTC. It translates to CASSFIGLGHEQFF.

Here the CDR3 DNA reads TGTGCCAGCTCACCGCTCAACAGCGGACACAATGAGCAGTTCTTC. Residues: CASSPLNSGHNEQFF. This rearrangement joins TRBV18 to TRBJ2-1, with a possible D match to TRBD2 (5 bases). The V gene lost 3 bases and the J gene lost 5 bases, with 14 bases spanning the gap. Looked up from germline, CDR1 is KGHSH and CDR2 is LQKENI. The CDR3 has 15 residues.

This rearrangement joins TRBV19 to TRBJ2-3; 7 bases agree with TRBD1. From germline, CDR1 is LNHDA and CDR2 SQIVND (reference sequence). V trimming: 4 bases; J trimming: 4 bases; junction bases outside the gene matches: 5. The CDR3 has 14 amino acids. The CDR3 region has the DNA TGTGCCAGTAGTAACAACAGGGGCCCAGATACGCAGTATTTT. Translated, it gives CASSNNRGPDTQYF. The full variable domain, with the rest looked up from reference TRBV19 and TRBJ2-3, is DGGITQSPKYLFRKEGQNVTLSCEQNLNHDAMYWYRQDPGQGLRLIYYSQIVNDFQKGDIAEGYSVSREKKESFPLTVTSAQKNPTAFYLCASSNNRGPDTQYFGPGTRLTVL.